The source of this TCR beta chain is a study of identical twins. Study-wide points: There was more out-of-frame TCR alpha sharing in monozygotic twins than models estimated.

One entry per CDR3 protein results from TCRdb running MiXCR on the 5' RACE reads. The repertoire holds some 710,000 distinct CDR3 sequences, with roughly 6% as singletons. The CDR3 length is 16 residues. CDR1 is SSHAT and CDR2 is FNYEAQ in the germline V gene (reference sequence). This clonotype was observed many times. Its cognate antigen is unknown. An end of the junction does not agree with germline; a read error may underlie this. V gene TRBV7-7 combines with J gene TRBJ2-1; 9 bases align to TRBD2. Sequenced input: naive T cells sorted from blood. The origin of this receptor is a man aged 18 to 29 in good health. The chain's CDR3 is CASSQSSGDSFNEQFF. CDR3 sequence (DNA): TGTGCCAGCAGCCAATCTAGCGGGGACTCCTTCAATGAGCAGTTCTTC.